In this sample, the clone carrying this T cell receptor beta chain turned up a few times. Antigen: not known. The entry originates in a study of blood T cells in healthy people across ages. A second PCR, run for roughly 7 to 12 cycles, used a sample-barcoded 5' primer plus a J-beta primer mix. TCRdb passed the 5' RACE reads through MiXCR, listing each CDR3 protein once. The sample records about 1.4 million distinct CDR3 sequences, approximately 59% being singletons. Study-level points and caveats: Long-lived and aged donors differed, with more naive CD4+ cells and higher diversity in the long-lived. Estimates of total diversity, which came from one million sequenced T cells, were considered to be underestimates. Unsorted PBMCs prevented conclusive naive versus antigen-experienced comparison.

Sequences were obtained from blood. This clonotype originated in a man aged 18-30 years in good health.

The CDR3 protein is CASSSQRPLETQYF. CDR3 DNA: TGTGCCAGCAGCTCCCAGAGACCCTTAGAGACCCAGTACTTC. The chain uses TRBV7-2 and TRBJ2-5; D is uncertain. Germline-derived CDR1 and CDR2 are SGHTA and FQGNSA. This CDR3 region has 14 residues. V was clipped by 4 bases and J by 4 bases, with 13 bases between them.